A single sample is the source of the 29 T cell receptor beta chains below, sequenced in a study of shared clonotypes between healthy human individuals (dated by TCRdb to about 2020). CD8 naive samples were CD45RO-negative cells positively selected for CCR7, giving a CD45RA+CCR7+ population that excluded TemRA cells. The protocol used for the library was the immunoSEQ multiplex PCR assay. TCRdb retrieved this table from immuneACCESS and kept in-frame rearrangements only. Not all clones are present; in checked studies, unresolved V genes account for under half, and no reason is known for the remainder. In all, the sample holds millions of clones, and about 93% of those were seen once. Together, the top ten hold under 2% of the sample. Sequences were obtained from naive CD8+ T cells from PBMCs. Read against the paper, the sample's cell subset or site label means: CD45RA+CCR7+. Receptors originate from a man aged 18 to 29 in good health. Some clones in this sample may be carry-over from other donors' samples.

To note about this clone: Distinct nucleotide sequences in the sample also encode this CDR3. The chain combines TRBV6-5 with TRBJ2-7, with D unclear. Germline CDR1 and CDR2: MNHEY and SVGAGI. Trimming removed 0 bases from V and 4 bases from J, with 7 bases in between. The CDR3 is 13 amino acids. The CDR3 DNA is TGTGCCAGCAGTTACTCTCTAGGGTACGAGCAGTACTTC. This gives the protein CASSYSLGYEQYF.

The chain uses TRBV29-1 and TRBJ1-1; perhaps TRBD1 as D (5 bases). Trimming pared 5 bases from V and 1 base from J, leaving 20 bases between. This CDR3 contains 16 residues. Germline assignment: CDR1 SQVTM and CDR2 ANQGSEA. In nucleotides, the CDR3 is TGCAGCGTTTCAGGTCCACTAGGACACCCGAACACTGAAGCTTTCTTT. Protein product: CSVSGPLGHPNTEAFF.

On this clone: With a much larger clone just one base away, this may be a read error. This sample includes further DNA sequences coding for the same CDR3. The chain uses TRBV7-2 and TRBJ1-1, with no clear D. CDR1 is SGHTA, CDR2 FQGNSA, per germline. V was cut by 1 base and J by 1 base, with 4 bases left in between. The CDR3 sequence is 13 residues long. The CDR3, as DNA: TGTGCCAGCAGCTTAGGGCAGAACACTGAAGCTTTCTTT. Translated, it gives CASSLGQNTEAFF.

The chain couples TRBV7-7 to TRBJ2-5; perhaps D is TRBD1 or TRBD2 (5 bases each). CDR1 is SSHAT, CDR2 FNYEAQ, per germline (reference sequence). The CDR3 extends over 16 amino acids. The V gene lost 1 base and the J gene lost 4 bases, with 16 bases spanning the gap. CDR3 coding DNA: TGTGCCAGCAGCTTAGAGAGAGGGGTAACGGGAGAGACCCAGTACTTC. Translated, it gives CASSLERGVTGETQYF.

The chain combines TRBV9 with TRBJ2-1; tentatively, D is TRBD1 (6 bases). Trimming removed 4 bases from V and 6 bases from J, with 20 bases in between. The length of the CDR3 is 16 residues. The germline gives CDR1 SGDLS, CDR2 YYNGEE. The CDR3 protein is CASSIPLTTGPNEQFF. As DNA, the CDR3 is TGTGCCAGCAGCATCCCACTCACGACAGGCCCCAATGAGCAGTTCTTC.

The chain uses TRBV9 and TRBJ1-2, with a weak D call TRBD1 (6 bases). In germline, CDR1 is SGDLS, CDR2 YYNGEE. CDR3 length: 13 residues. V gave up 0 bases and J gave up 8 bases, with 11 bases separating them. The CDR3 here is CASSVGGLGGYTF. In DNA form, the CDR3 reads TGTGCCAGCAGCGTAGGGGGGCTAGGAGGCTACACCTTC. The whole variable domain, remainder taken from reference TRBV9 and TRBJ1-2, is DSGVTQTPKHLITATGQRVTLRCSPRSGDLSVYWYQQSLDQGLQFLIQYYNGEERAKGNILERFSAQQFPDLHSELNLSSLELGDSALYFCASSVGGLGGYTFGSGTRLTVV.

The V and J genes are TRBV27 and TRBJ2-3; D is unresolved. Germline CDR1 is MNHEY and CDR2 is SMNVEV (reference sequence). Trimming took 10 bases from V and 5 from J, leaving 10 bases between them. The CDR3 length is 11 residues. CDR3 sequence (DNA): TGTGCCATCCGACGAGGAGATACGCAGTATTTT. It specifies CAIRRGDTQYF.

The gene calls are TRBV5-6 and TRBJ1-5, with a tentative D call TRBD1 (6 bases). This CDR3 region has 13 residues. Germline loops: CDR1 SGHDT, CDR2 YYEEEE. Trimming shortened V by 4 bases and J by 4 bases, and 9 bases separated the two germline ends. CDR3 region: CASSQGINQPQHF. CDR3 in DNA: TGTGCCAGCAGCCAGGGGATTAATCAGCCCCAGCATTTT.

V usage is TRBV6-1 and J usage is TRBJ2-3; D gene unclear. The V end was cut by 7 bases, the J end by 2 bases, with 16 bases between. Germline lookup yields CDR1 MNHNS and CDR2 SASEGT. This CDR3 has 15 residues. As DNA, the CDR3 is TGTGCCAGCACTCAAATAGTGGCGTACACAGATACGCAGTATTTT. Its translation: CASTQIVAYTDTQYF.

The CDR3 coding sequence is TGTGCCAGCAGCCCCAGCAGGGGAGTCTACGAGCAGTACTTC. It translates to CASSPSRGVYEQYF. The chain uses TRBV14 and TRBJ2-7; a possible D gene is TRBD1 (6 bases). Germline V lookup: CDR1 SGHDN, CDR2 FVKESK. This CDR3 region has 14 residues. V shed 4 bases and J shed 3 bases, with 13 bases lying between them.

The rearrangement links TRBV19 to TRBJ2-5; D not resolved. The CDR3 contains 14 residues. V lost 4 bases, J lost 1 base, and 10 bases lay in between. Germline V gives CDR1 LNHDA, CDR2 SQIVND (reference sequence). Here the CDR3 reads CASSRKIFQETQYF. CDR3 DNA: TGTGCCAGTAGTAGGAAGATCTTCCAAGAGACCCAGTACTTC. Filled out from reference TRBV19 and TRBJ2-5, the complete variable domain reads DGGITQSPKYLFRKEGQNVTLSCEQNLNHDAMYWYRQDPGQGLRLIYYSQIVNDFQKGDIAEGYSVSREKKESFPLTVTSAQKNPTAFYLCASSRKIFQETQYFGPGTRLLVL.

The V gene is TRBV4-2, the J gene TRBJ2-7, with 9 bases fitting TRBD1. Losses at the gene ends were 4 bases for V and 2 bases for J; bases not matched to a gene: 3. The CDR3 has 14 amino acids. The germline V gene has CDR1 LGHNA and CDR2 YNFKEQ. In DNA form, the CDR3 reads TGTGCCAGCAGCCCGCGACAGGGGGCCTACGAGCAGTACTTC. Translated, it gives CASSPRQGAYEQYF.

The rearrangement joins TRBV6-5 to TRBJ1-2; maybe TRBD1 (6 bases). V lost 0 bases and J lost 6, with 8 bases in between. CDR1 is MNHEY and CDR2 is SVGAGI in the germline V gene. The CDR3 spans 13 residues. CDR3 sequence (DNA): TGTGCCAGCAGTTACTCGGCAGGGGATGGCTACACCTTC. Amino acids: CASSYSAGDGYTF.

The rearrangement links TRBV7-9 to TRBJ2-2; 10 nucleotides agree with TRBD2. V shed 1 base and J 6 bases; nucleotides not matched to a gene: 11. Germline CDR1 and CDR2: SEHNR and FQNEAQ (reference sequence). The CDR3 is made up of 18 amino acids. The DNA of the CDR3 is TGTGCCAGCAGCTTAGGATTTCTCGGAGCGGGAGGGGCCGGGGAGCTGTTTTTT. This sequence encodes CASSLGFLGAGGAGELFF.

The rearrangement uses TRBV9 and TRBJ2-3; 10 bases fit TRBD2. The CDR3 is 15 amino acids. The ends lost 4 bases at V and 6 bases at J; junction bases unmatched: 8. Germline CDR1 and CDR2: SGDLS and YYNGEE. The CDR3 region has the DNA TGTGCCAGCAGCCTCACTAGCGGGACTCAGGATACGCAGTATTTT. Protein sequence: CASSLTSGTQDTQYF. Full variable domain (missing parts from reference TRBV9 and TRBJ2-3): DSGVTQTPKHLITATGQRVTLRCSPRSGDLSVYWYQQSLDQGLQFLIQYYNGEERAKGNILERFSAQQFPDLHSELNLSSLELGDSALYFCASSLTSGTQDTQYFGPGTRLTVL.

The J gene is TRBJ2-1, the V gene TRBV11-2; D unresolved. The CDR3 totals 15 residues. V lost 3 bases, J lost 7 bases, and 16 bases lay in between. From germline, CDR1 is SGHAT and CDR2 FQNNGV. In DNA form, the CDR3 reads TGTGCCAGCAGCTTTATTGAAGGGTGGGGAAATGAGCAGTTCTTC. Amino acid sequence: CASSFIEGWGNEQFF.

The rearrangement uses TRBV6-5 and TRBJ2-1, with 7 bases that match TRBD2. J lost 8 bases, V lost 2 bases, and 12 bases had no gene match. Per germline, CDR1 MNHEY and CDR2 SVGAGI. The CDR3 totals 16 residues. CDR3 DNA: TGTGCCAGCAGTTACGGGGGAGGGCCGGGATGGGATGAGCAGTTCTTC. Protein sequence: CASSYGGGPGWDEQFF.

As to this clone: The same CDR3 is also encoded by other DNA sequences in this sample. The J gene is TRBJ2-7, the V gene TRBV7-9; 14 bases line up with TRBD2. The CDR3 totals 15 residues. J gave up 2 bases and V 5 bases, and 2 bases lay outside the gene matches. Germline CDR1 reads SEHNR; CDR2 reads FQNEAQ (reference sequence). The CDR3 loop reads CASSPGLAGAYEQYF. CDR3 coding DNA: TGTGCCAGCAGCCCGGGACTAGCGGGAGCCTACGAGCAGTACTTC.

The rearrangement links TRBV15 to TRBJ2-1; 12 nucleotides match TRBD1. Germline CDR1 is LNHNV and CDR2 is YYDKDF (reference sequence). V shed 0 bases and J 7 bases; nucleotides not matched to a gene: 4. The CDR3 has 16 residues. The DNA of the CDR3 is TGTGCCACCAGCAGAGATCGGGACAGGGGGCTGAATGAGCAGTTCTTC. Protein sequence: CATSRDRDRGLNEQFF. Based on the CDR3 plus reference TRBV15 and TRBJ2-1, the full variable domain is DAMVIQNPRYQVTQFGKPVTLSCSQTLNHNVMYWYQQKSSQAPKLLFHYYDKDFNNEADTPDNFQSRRPNTSFCFLDIRSPGLGDTAMYLCATSRDRDRGLNEQFFGPGTRLTVL.

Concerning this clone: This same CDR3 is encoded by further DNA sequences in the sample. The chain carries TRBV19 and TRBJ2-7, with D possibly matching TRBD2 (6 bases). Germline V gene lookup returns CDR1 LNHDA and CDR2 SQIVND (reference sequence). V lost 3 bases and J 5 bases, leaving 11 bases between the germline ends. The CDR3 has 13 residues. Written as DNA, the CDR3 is TGTGCCAGTAGTATCCGCGGGAAGGACGAGCAGTACTTC. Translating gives CASSIRGKDEQYF.

CDR3 DNA: TGTGCCAGCAGCAACCTTGGGGGGGCGCGGGATGAGCAGTTCTTC. Protein: CASSNLGGARDEQFF. The chain is built from TRBV7-6 and TRBJ2-1, with a weak D call TRBD2 (7 bases). CDR3 length: 15 residues. V was trimmed by 5 bases and J by 8 bases, leaving 19 bases between them. Germline V gives CDR1 SGHVS, CDR2 FNYEAQ.

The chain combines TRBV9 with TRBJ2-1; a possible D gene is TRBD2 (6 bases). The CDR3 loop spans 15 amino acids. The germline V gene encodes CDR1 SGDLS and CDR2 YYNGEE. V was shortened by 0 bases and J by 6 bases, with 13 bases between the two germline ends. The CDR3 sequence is CASSVEGRRGNEQFF. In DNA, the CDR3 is TGTGCCAGCAGCGTAGAAGGACGGCGGGGCAATGAGCAGTTCTTC.

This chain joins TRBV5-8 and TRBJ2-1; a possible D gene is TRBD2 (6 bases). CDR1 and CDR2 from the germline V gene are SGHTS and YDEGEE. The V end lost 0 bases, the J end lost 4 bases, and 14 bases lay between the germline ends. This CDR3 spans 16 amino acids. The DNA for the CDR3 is TGTGCCAGCAGCTTGGCCCGGGGAGGAGGTTACAATGAGCAGTTCTTC. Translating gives CASSLARGGGYNEQFF. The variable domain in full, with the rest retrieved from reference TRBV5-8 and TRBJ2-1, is EAGVTQSPTHLIKTRGQQATLRCSPISGHTSVYWYQQALGLGLQFLLWYDEGEERNRGNFPPRFSGRQFPNYSSELNVNALELEDSALYLCASSLARGGGYNEQFFGPGTRLTVL.

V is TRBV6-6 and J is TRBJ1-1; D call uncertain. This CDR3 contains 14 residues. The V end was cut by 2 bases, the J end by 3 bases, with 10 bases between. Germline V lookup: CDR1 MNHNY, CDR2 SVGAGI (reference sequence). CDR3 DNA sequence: TGTGCCAGCAGTTACGGGGTGGGTTACACTGAAGCTTTCTTT. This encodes CASSYGVGYTEAFF.

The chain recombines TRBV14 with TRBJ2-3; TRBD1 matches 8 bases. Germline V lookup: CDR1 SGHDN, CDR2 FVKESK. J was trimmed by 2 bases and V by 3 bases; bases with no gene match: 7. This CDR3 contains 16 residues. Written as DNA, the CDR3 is TGTGCCAGCAGCCACCTACAGGGGGTTTACACAGATACGCAGTATTTT. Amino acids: CASSHLQGVYTDTQYF.

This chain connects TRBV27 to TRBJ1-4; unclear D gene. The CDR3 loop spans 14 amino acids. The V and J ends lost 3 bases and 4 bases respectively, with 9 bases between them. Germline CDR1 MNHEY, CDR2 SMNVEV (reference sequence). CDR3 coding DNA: TGTGCCAGCAGTTTCGGCGGAATTAATGAAAAACTGTTTTTT. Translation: CASSFGGINEKLFF.

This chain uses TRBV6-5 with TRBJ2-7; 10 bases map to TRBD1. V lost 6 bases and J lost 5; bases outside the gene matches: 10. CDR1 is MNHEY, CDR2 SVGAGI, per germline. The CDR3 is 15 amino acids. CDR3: CASSPSRTGGHEQYF. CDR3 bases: TGTGCCAGCAGCCCCTCCCGGACAGGGGGTCACGAGCAGTACTTC.

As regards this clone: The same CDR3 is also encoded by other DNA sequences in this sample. This chain's CDR3 is CASGVGNTEAFF. The CDR3 DNA reads as TGTGCCAGCGGGGTGGGGAACACTGAAGCTTTCTTT. The chain is built from TRBV27 and TRBJ1-1; D not certain. The CDR3 covers 12 residues. Germline-derived CDR1 and CDR2 are MNHEY and SMNVEV (reference sequence). Trimming stripped 8 bases from V and 1 base from J, with 8 bases between.

In nucleotides, the CDR3 is TGTGCCAGCAGTTGGGGGAACAGGGAAGACGTAGCTTTCTTT. Residues: CASSWGNREDVAFF. The chain employs TRBV6-5 and TRBJ1-1; TRBD1 is a possible D gene (6 bases). Germline CDR1 is MNHEY and CDR2 is SVGAGI. V gave up 4 bases and J gave up 10 bases, with 19 bases separating them. The CDR3 contains 14 residues.